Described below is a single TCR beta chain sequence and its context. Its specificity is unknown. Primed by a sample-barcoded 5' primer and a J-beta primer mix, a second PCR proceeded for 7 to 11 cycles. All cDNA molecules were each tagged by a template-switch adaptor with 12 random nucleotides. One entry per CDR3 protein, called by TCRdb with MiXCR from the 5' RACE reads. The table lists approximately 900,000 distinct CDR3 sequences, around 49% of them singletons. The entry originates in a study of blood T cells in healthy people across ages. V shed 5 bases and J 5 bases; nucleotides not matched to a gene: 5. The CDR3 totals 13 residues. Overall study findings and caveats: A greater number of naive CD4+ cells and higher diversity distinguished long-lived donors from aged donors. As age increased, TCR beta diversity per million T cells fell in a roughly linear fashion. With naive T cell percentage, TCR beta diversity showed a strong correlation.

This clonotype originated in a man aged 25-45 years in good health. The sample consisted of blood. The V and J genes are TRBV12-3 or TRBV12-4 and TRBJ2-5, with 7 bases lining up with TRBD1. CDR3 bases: TGTGCCAGCAGTGCCGGGACAGTGGAGACCCAGTACTTC. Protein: CASSAGTVETQYF.